This T cell receptor (beta chain) comes out of a study of cytomegalovirus exposure and HLA in healthy donors. Notes on the study in general: The study reported that TCR beta sequences accurately predicted HLA-A and HLA-B alleles in most subjects. Clonal expansion, a later analysis showed, was greater in HLA-associated TCR beta chains than in equally common others. Cytomegalovirus status was reportedly diagnosed by the classifier with high sensitivity and specificity.

A word on this clone: Its target is unknown.

Germline CDR1 MDHEN, CDR2 SYDVKM. V lost 5 bases, J lost 8 bases, and 16 bases lay in between. The CDR3 runs to 14 residues. The PCR had 60 Vbeta and 13 Jbeta primers. TCRdb keeps only in-frame clones here, not all; method: immunoSEQ multiplex PCR. The table includes about 140,000 clones, approximately 78% detected once. What was sequenced was PBMCs. This sequence originates from a female donor in good health and CMV-seronegative. This chain links TRBV28 with TRBJ2-1, with D perhaps TRBD2 (5 bases). CDR3 coding DNA: TGTGCCAGCAGTGTGACGGGGTGGGTGGATGAGCAGTTCTTC. This gives the protein CASSVTGWVDEQFF.